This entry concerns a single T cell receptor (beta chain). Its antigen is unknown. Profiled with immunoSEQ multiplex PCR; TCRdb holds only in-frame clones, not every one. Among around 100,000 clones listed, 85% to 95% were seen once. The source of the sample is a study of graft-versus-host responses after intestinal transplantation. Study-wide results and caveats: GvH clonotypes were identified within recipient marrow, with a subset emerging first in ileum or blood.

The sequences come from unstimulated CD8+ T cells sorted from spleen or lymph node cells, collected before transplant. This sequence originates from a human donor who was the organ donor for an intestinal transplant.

The CDR3 sequence: CASSPTDRQQETQYF. In DNA, the CDR3 is TGTGCCAGCTCACCCACGGACAGACAGCAAGAGACCCAGTACTTC. This chain links TRBV18 with TRBJ2-5; D perhaps matches TRBD1 (6 bases). The CDR3 is 15 amino acids. With 3 bases removed from V and 2 bases from J, the gap between germline ends came to 13 bases. The V gene's germline CDR1 is KGHSH and CDR2 LQKENI.